Included here is one T cell receptor beta chain sequence, with context. What it recognizes is unknown. TCRdb reprocessed the 5' RACE reads and keeps a single row for each CDR3 protein, giving no DNA. The sample shows about 110,000 distinct CDR3 sequences, and about 18% sits with its ten largest clones. This entry belongs to a study of T cells expressing NK-cell markers. Study-level findings and limits: In a handful of donors, dominant clonotypes made up roughly 25-60.1% of CD3+CD56-NKG2C+ cells.

The CDR3 spans 16 residues. CDR1 is SQVTM and CDR2 is ANQGSEA in the germline V gene. This clonotype was obtained from a woman between 18 and 70 years old in good health. The sequencing input was blood T cells: a sorted CD56 or NKG2C T cell subset, CD4+ or CD8+ T cells, or bulk PBMC T cells (not recorded which). The V and J genes are TRBV29-1 and TRBJ2-2; the TCRdb call, TRBD1, lacks DNA for checking. The CDR3 here is CSVAGGALPNTGELFF.